The following is a TCR beta chain sequence with its context. Trimming removed 2 bases from V and 6 bases from J; junction bases left unmatched: 6. There are 15 residues in the CDR3. CDR1 is SGHRS and CDR2 is YFSETQ in the germline V gene. The data stem from a study of blood T cell repertoires in COVID-19. Turning to the study itself: Specimens from acute and convalescent COVID-19 originated in the United States, Italy and Spain.

In the original processing: Counts of nucleated cells, estimated from reference gene primer amplification, were obtained. The table came from immunoSEQ multiplex PCR; TCRdb's copy has only in-frame clones and leaves some out. That table gives V, J and clone size, and the DNA gave D and trimming. The sample records approximately 290,000 clones, around 90% being singletons. The source is a man aged 18 to 29 with active or convalescent COVID-19. The sequenced sample consisted of peripheral blood. The chain is built from TRBV5-1 and TRBJ2-1; 9 bases are a match to TRBD2. The CDR3 is CASSLASGIGNEQFF. For the CDR3, the DNA is TGCGCCAGCAGCTTAGCTAGCGGGATTGGCAATGAGCAGTTCTTC.